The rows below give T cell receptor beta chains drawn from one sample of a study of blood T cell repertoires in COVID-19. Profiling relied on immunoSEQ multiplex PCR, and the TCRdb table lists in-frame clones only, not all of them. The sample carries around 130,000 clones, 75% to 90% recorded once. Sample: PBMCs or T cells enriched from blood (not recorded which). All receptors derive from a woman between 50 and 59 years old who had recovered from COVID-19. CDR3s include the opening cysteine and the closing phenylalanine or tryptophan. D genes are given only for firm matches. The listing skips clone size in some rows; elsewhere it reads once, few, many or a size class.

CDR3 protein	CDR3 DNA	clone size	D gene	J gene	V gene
CASSLTREETQYF	TGTGCCAGCAGCTTAACCCGAGAAGAGACCCAGTACTTC	once	-	TRBJ2-5	TRBV7-3
CASSLDWSEAFF	TGTGCCAGCAGCCTGGACTGGTCTGAAGCTTTCTTT	-	-	TRBJ1-1	TRBV6-2/TRBV6-3
CASSQRAGGYSNTEAFF	TGCGCCAGCAGCCAGAGGGCGGGGGGCTATTCGAACACTGAAGCTTTCTTT	-	-	TRBJ1-1	TRBV4-1
CASSLGVGNTEAFF	TGCGCCAGCAGCTTGGGTGTCGGTAACACTGAAGCTTTCTTT	once	-	TRBJ1-1	TRBV5-1
CASSLGQYTEAFF	TGTGCCAGCAGTTTGGGGCAGTACACTGAAGCTTTCTTT	-	-	TRBJ1-1	TRBV27
CASSQDLGLISYNSPLHF	TGTGCCAGCAGCCAAGACCTCGGACTCATATCATATAATTCACCCCTCCACTTT	-	-	TRBJ1-6	TRBV3-1/TRBV3-2
CASSLGQGLNQPQHF	TGTGCCAGCAGCCTAGGACAGGGGCTGAATCAGCCCCAGCATTTT	-	TRBD1	TRBJ1-5	TRBV7-9
CASSLAGPMNTEAFF	TGTGCCAGCAGCTTAGCGGGCCCCATGAACACTGAAGCTTTCTTT	-	-	TRBJ1-1	TRBV7-9
CASSPAEDRIYEQYF	TGCGCCAGCAGCCCTGCGGAGGACCGAATATACGAGCAGTACTTC	-	-	TRBJ2-7	TRBV4-1
CASSQDRAMNTEAFF	TGCGCCAGCAGCCAAGACAGGGCCATGAACACTGAAGCTTTCTTT	few	-	TRBJ1-1	TRBV4-3
CASSRRSGNNSPLHF	TGTGCCAGCAGCCGCAGGTCGGGGAATAATTCACCCCTCCACTTT	-	-	TRBJ1-6	TRBV6-5
CASSMGQGLSYEQYF	TGTGCCAGTAGTATGGGACAGGGTCTCTCCTACGAGCAGTACTTC	-	TRBD1	TRBJ2-7	TRBV19
CASSQRRGQGAGNEQFF	TGTGCCAGCAGCCAAAGAAGGGGACAGGGGGCTGGGAATGAGCAGTTCTTC	-	TRBD1	TRBJ2-1	TRBV11-3
CASSESRAGEYEQYF	TGCGCCAGCAGTGAGTCGCGAGCGGGGGAATACGAGCAGTACTTC	-	TRBD2	TRBJ2-7	TRBV10-1
CASTSTGSGNTIYF	TGCGCCAGCACCTCAACAGGGTCAGGAAACACCATATATTTT	-	-	TRBJ1-3	TRBV5-1
CASSSHTGEPEQYF	TGTGCCAGCAGCTCCCACACGGGGGAGCCCGAGCAGTACTTC	-	-	TRBJ2-7	TRBV7-9
CASSQGRIYGYTF	TGTGCCAGCTCACAGGGGCGAATTTATGGCTACACCTTC	-	-	TRBJ1-2	TRBV18
CASSLTGTGGQNSPLHF	TGTGCCAGCAGCTTAACCGGGACAGGGGGCCAGAATTCACCCCTCCACTTT	-	TRBD1	TRBJ1-6	TRBV7-2
CASSSGQKVTGELFF	TGTGCCAGCAGTTCCGGACAGAAGGTCACCGGGGAGCTGTTTTTT	-	-	TRBJ2-2	TRBV6-2/TRBV6-3
CASSFVTDTQYF	TGTGCCAGCAGTTTCGTCACAGATACGCAGTATTTT	-	-	TRBJ2-3	TRBV6-5
CASSDLSSNQPQHF	TGTGCCAGCAGTGACCTCTCTAGCAATCAGCCCCAGCATTTT	-	-	TRBJ1-5	TRBV2
CASSRGTGAGSPYGYTF	TGTGCCAGCAGCCGGGGGACAGGGGCTGGTTCCCCCTATGGCTACACCTTC	-	TRBD1	TRBJ1-2	TRBV3-1/TRBV3-2
CASSPEDREYF	TGTGCCAGCTCCCCCGAAGATCGAGAATATTTT	-	-	TRBJ1-3	TRBV18
CASSAIVTGGLGETQYF	TGCGCCAGCAGCGCAATCGTAACGGGGGGGCTTGGAGAGACCCAGTACTTC	-	TRBD2	TRBJ2-5	TRBV4-1
CASSFLETGELFF	TGTGCCAGCAGCTTTCTAGAGACCGGGGAGCTGTTTTTT	-	-	TRBJ2-2	TRBV7-3
CASGQDRVQPQHF	TGTGCTAGTGGTCAGGACAGGGTCCAGCCCCAGCATTTT	-	TRBD1	TRBJ1-5	TRBV12-5
CASSLTGGRYEQYF	TGTGCCAGCAGTCTGACAGGGGGCAGGTACGAGCAGTACTTC	-	TRBD1	TRBJ2-7	TRBV6-2/TRBV6-3
CASSVGGSQETQYF	TGTGCCAGCAGCGTAGGAGGGTCACAAGAGACCCAGTACTTC	once	-	TRBJ2-5	TRBV9
CASSADRERNYGYTF	TGTGCCAGCAGCGCTGACAGGGAACGTAACTATGGCTACACCTTC	-	TRBD1	TRBJ1-2	TRBV9
CASRSGGDTGELFF	TGTGCCAGCAGGAGCGGGGGGGACACCGGGGAGCTGTTTTTT	-	TRBD2	TRBJ2-2	TRBV7-6
CASSQDWWVGGTDTQYF	TGTGCCAGCAGCCAAGATTGGTGGGTAGGGGGCACAGATACGCAGTATTTT	-	-	TRBJ2-3	TRBV3-1/TRBV3-2
CASSPPASGGNGVGELFF	TGTGCCAGCTCACCACCGGCGAGCGGGGGAAATGGTGTCGGGGAGCTGTTTTTT	-	TRBD2	TRBJ2-2	TRBV18